This entry lists 18 T cell receptor beta chains sequenced from one sample in a study of T cell responses to AZD1222 COVID-19 vaccine. The table came from immunoSEQ multiplex PCR; TCRdb's copy has only in-frame clones and leaves some out. The sample shows 130,000 to 150,000 clones, 90% to 95% of them seen only once. This material consisted of peripheral blood, taken on day 0 of AZD1222 vaccination. These receptors came from an adult in good health.

The chain employs TRBV6-5 and TRBJ2-2, with D perhaps given as TRBD1 or TRBD2 (5 bases each). The CDR3 covers 14 residues. Trimming took off 7 bases at V and 7 bases at J, with 16 bases between the two ends. Germline assignment: CDR1 MNHEY and CDR2 SVGAGI. As DNA, the CDR3 is TGTGCCAGCAAGTGGGGCCGGGGTAGCGGGGAGCTGTTTTTT. This translates into CASKWGRGSGELFF.

The chain couples TRBV5-6 to TRBJ1-2; D gene unclear. The CDR3 spans 13 residues. Trimming stripped 5 bases from V and 4 bases from J, with 12 bases between. The germline CDR1 and CDR2 sequences are SGHDT and YYEEEE. CDR3 protein: CASRSREPYGYTF. The DNA of the CDR3 is TGTGCCAGCAGGTCCCGGGAGCCCTATGGCTACACCTTC. Based on the CDR3 plus reference TRBV5-6 and TRBJ1-2, the full variable domain is DAGVTQSPTHLIKTRGQQVTLRCSPKSGHDTVSWYQQALGQGPQFIFQYYEEEERQRGNFPDRFSGHQFPNYSSELNVNALLLGDSALYLCASRSREPYGYTFGSGTRLTVV.

This clone was counted a few times. V is TRBV5-1 and J is TRBJ1-1, with a weak D call TRBD1 (5 bases). CDR1 and CDR2 (germline): SGHRS, YFSETQ. CDR3 length equals 16 residues. Trimming removed 0 bases at V and 9 bases at J, with 21 bases between. In DNA form, the CDR3 reads TGCGCCAGCAGCTTGGTTTTTGGGGGTGAGTGGACCCAAGCTTTCTTT. Protein sequence: CASSLVFGGEWTQAFF.

The V and J genes are TRBV4-1 and TRBJ1-6, with D uncertain. The ends were cut back, 1 base at V and 0 bases at J, with 10 bases in the middle. CDR3 length: 17 amino acids. CDR1 and CDR2 from the germline V gene are MGHRA and YSYEKL. The CDR3 nucleotides are TGCGCCAGCAGCCAAGTGGGAAGGAGCTCCTATAATTCACCCCTCCACTTT. Its protein is CASSQVGRSSYNSPLHF.

CDR3: CASSPGTAETQYF. The DNA for the CDR3 is TGTGCCAGCAGCCCGGGGACAGCGGAGACCCAGTACTTC. V gene TRBV11-3 combines with J gene TRBJ2-5, with TRBD1 matching 7 bases. From germline, CDR1 is SGHNT and CDR2 YENEEA. V shed 5 bases and J 5 bases; nucleotides not matched to a gene: 5. CDR3 length equals 13 residues.

This chain uses TRBV6-2 or TRBV6-3 with TRBJ2-3; no reliable D call. The CDR3 has 14 residues. V was trimmed by 3 bases and J by 1 base, leaving 8 bases between them. CDR1 and CDR2 from the germline V gene are MNHEY and SVGEGT. CDR3 in amino acids: CASSYGPGTDTQYF. CDR3 in DNA: TGTGCCAGCAGTTATGGGCCAGGCACAGATACGCAGTATTTT.

The CDR3 is CASSHGTGGEETQYF. The CDR3, as DNA: TGCGCCAGCAGCCACGGGACAGGGGGCGAAGAGACCCAGTACTTC. The chain uses TRBV5-1 and TRBJ2-5; 12 bases are shared with TRBD1. Trimming cost V 4 bases and J 3 bases; bases outside gene matches: 4. The CDR3 is 15 amino acids. Germline lookup yields CDR1 SGHRS and CDR2 YFSETQ.

The chain recombines TRBV15 with TRBJ2-7; D possibly corresponds to TRBD1 (6 bases). Per germline, CDR1 LNHNV and CDR2 YYDKDF (reference sequence). The CDR3 sequence is 14 residues long. Trimming took 2 bases from V and 0 from J, leaving 8 bases between them. CDR3 region: CATSRRQDSYEQYF. As DNA, the CDR3 is TGTGCCACCAGCAGAAGACAGGACTCCTACGAGCAGTACTTC.

The chain links TRBV27 to TRBJ1-4; TRBD1 might be the D (6 bases). The CDR3 consists of 17 residues. Trimming shortened V by 6 bases and J by 12 bases, and 29 bases separated the two germline ends. Germline V gives CDR1 MNHEY, CDR2 SMNVEV (reference sequence). CDR3 DNA sequence: TGTGCCAGCAGACATATTTCTGACAGCAATACTAAGGGGGAACTGTTTTTT. This codes for CASRHISDSNTKGELFF.

The chain is built from TRBV6-5 and TRBJ2-3; 8 bases are shared with TRBD1. Germline CDR1 is MNHEY and CDR2 is SVGAGI. The CDR3 runs 13 residues. With 6 bases clipped from V and 8 bases from J, the junction kept 7 bases outside the gene matches. CDR3 DNA: TGTGCCAGCAGCAGGGGGCTCCAGGGTACGCAGTATTTT. Translation: CASSRGLQGTQYF.

This chain connects TRBV7-8 to TRBJ1-4; D unresolved. V lost 4 bases and J 6 bases, leaving 9 bases between the germline ends. Germline V gene data show CDR1 as SGHVS and CDR2 as FQNEAQ. The CDR3 totals 13 residues. Here the CDR3 reads CASSSVVHEKLFF. The CDR3 nucleotides are TGTGCCAGCAGCTCCGTTGTCCATGAAAAACTGTTTTTT. The full variable domain, rest sourced from reference TRBV7-8 and TRBJ1-4, is GAGVSQSPRYKVAKRGQDVALRCDPISGHVSLFWYQQALGQGPEFLTYFQNEAQLDKSGLPSDRFFAERPEGSVSTLKIQRTQQEDSAVYLCASSSVVHEKLFFGSGTQLSVL.

The chain is built from TRBV19 and TRBJ1-2; no clear D gene. V dropped 5 bases and J dropped 3 bases, with 7 bases sitting between them. The CDR3 consists of 12 residues. Per the germline V gene, CDR1 is LNHDA and CDR2 is SQIVND (reference sequence). The CDR3: CASSYTDYGYTF. The CDR3 nucleotides read TGTGCCAGTAGTTATACAGACTATGGCTACACCTTC.

This sequence joins TRBV1 and TRBJ1-3. TRBV1 is reported as a pseudogene. The length of the CDR3 is 16 residues. Written as DNA, the CDR3 is TGCACCAGCAGCCAGGGCGGGGGGACTCCTGGAAACACCATATATTTT. Its protein product is CTSSQGGGTPGNTIYF.

V and J are TRBV4-1 and TRBJ2-3; no clear D gene. The CDR3 consists of 14 residues. CDR1 MGHRA and CDR2 YSYEKL come from the germline V gene. Deletions cut 0 bases from V and 4 bases from J, with 8 bases between. CDR3 bases: TGCGCCAGCAGCCAAGATACAAACGCAGATACGCAGTATTTT. Residues: CASSQDTNADTQYF.

The chain carries TRBV5-1 and TRBJ2-2; 9 positions match TRBD2. The CDR3 length is 15 residues. Trimming cost V 4 bases and J 0 bases; bases outside gene matches: 1. The germline V gene has CDR1 SGHRS and CDR2 YFSETQ. The CDR3 spells CASSAGGANTGELFF. The DNA for the CDR3 is TGCGCCAGCAGCGCGGGGGGGGCGAACACCGGGGAGCTGTTTTTT.

The genes are TRBV28 and TRBJ1-2, with D possibly TRBD1 on 6 matching bases. The germline V gene encodes CDR1 MDHEN and CDR2 SYDVKM. The CDR3 extends over 14 amino acids. V lost 5 bases and J lost 0, with 10 bases in between. As DNA, the CDR3 is TGTGCCAGCAGTCCACAGGGAGCTAACTATGGCTACACCTTC. It yields the protein CASSPQGANYGYTF.

This clone appeared a few times. This chain connects TRBV7-7 to TRBJ2-7, with TRBD2 as a possible D gene (5 bases). Looked up from germline, CDR1 is SSHAT and CDR2 is FNYEAQ (reference sequence). Trimming left V 7 bases short and J 3 bases short, with 19 bases between. CDR3 size: 15 residues. Here the CDR3 reads CASTPTRSLIYEQYF. In DNA, the CDR3 is TGTGCCAGCACCCCAACTAGAAGCCTAATCTACGAGCAGTACTTC. Supplemented by reference TRBV7-7 and TRBJ2-7, the full variable domain reads GAGVSQSPRYKVTKRGQDVTLRCDPISSHATLYWYQQALGQGPEFLTYFNYEAQPDKSGLPSDRFSAERPEGSISTLTIQRTEQRDSAMYRCASTPTRSLIYEQYFGPGTRLTVT.

The chain uses TRBV4-3 and TRBJ2-3; TRBD1 matches at 7 bases. Germline trimming cut 2 bases from V and 4 bases from J; bases unmatched to any gene: 12. The CDR3 totals 17 residues. In germline, CDR1 is LGHNA, CDR2 YSLEER. CDR3 amino acids: CASSQLNPGQGADTQYF. Written as DNA, the CDR3 is TGCGCCAGCAGCCAACTAAACCCCGGCCAGGGGGCAGATACGCAGTATTTT.